Listed below are T cell receptor beta chains from one sample, sequenced in a study of T cell responses to AZD1222 COVID-19 vaccine. Repertoires were generated with immunoSEQ multiplex PCR, while TCRdb's copy carries only in-frame clones and drops some. The data show tens of thousands of clones, with 90% seen just once and 3.5% to 5% held by the top ten. This sample comprised peripheral blood, obtained on day 0 of AZD1222 vaccination. The receptors derive from an adult in good health. Each CDR3 is given with its conserved first and last residue. A D gene is named only where the DNA matches it firmly. Part of the rows lack a size; the others show once, few, many or a class for expanded clones.

clone size	V gene	D gene	J gene	CDR3 protein	CDR3 DNA
-	TRBV2	-	TRBJ1-2	CASSEGRNYGYTF	TGTGCCAGCAGTGAGGGCAGAAACTATGGCTACACCTTC
-	TRBV7-2	-	TRBJ2-3	CASTATDTQYF	TGTGCCAGCACGGCCACAGATACGCAGTATTTT
once	TRBV6-1	TRBD2	TRBJ2-3	CASSESGGKTDTQYF	TGTGCCAGCAGTGAATCGGGGGGGAAGACAGATACGCAGTATTTT
-	TRBV10-3	TRBD2	TRBJ2-2	CAISESSGTSGTGELFF	TGTGCCATCAGTGAGTCGAGCGGGACTAGCGGCACCGGGGAGCTGTTTTTT
-	TRBV11-2	-	TRBJ1-2	CASSPTGWDYTF	TGTGCCAGCAGCCCGACAGGTTGGGACTACACCTTC
-	TRBV5-1	TRBD2	TRBJ2-1	CASSLWGSGASSYNEQFF	TGCGCCAGCAGCTTGTGGGGTAGCGGGGCAAGCTCCTACAATGAGCAGTTCTTC
medium-sized	TRBV12-3/TRBV12-4	-	TRBJ1-5	CASRTRDQPQHF	TGTGCCAGCAGGACCAGGGACCAGCCCCAGCATTTT
once	TRBV5-1	-	TRBJ2-3	CASSLEPKPTDTQYF	TGCGCCAGCAGCTTGGAACCTAAGCCCACAGATACGCAGTATTTT
-	TRBV7-8	-	TRBJ2-2	CATGKESTGELFF	TGTGCCACGGGAAAGGAGTCCACCGGGGAGCTGTTTTTT
-	TRBV29-1	-	TRBJ1-3	CSGGDPAGGNTIYF	TGCAGCGGCGGGGACCCCGCGGGTGGAAACACCATATATTTT
-	TRBV7-8	TRBD2	TRBJ2-4	CASTKSRREGGNIQYF	TGTGCCAGCACCAAATCGAGGCGGGAGGGCGGAAACATTCAGTACTTC
-	TRBV7-9	-	TRBJ2-7	CASSFGPFVGEQYF	TGTGCCAGCAGCTTCGGACCTTTTGTTGGCGAGCAGTACTTC
-	TRBV12-3/TRBV12-4	-	TRBJ1-3	CASSFGNTIYF	TGTGCCAGCAGTTTTGGAAACACCATATATTTT
-	TRBV18	-	TRBJ1-3	CASSRATAGNTIYF	TGTGCCAGCTCCCGTGCCACGGCGGGAAACACCATATATTTT
-	TRBV25-1	-	TRBJ1-6	CASSEQEQYSPLHF	TGTGCCAGCAGTGAACAGGAGCAGTATTCACCCCTCCACTTT
-	TRBV29-1	-	TRBJ2-1	CSVIGRVGTNEQFF	TGCAGCGTTATTGGAAGGGTGGGGACCAATGAGCAGTTCTTC
-	TRBV9	TRBD2	TRBJ2-7	CASSGGGTRTRSEQYF	TGTGCCAGCTCGGGAGGAGGTACTAGGACGCGTTCCGAGCAGTACTTC
-	TRBV5-1	-	TRBJ2-2	CASSLRTLDTGELFF	TGCGCCAGCAGCCTGCGGACTCTAGACACCGGGGAGCTGTTTTTT
-	TRBV6-5	-	TRBJ2-1	CASSYGESSYNEQFF	TGTGCCAGCAGTTACGGGGAGAGCTCCTACAATGAGCAGTTCTTC
-	TRBV2	TRBD1	TRBJ1-5	CASSGDRGHNQPQHF	TGTGCCAGCAGTGGGGACAGGGGACACAATCAGCCCCAGCATTTT
-	TRBV19	TRBD1	TRBJ2-4	CASRAGTAQNIQYF	TGTGCCAGTAGAGCCGGGACAGCCCAAAACATTCAGTACTTC
-	TRBV11-3	TRBD1	TRBJ1-1	CASSFGQGASEAFF	TGTGCCAGCAGCTTTGGACAGGGGGCAAGTGAAGCTTTCTTT
-	TRBV7-8	-	TRBJ2-1	CASSNPRSDEQFF	TGTGCCAGCAGCAATCCTAGATCGGATGAGCAGTTCTTC
-	TRBV2	TRBD2	TRBJ2-1	CASEGASGVYNEQFF	TGTGCCAGCGAGGGGGCTAGCGGGGTCTACAATGAGCAGTTCTTC
-	TRBV9	-	TRBJ1-5	CASSVGTGNQPQHF	TGTGCCAGCAGCGTAGGGACCGGGAATCAGCCCCAGCATTTT
few	TRBV5-1	TRBD1	TRBJ2-1	CASSVRGTNEQFF	TGCGCCAGCAGTGTCAGGGGGACGAATGAGCAGTTCTTC
-	TRBV7-6	-	TRBJ2-5	CASSLFGQETQYF	TGTGCCAGCAGCTTATTCGGCCAAGAGACCCAGTACTTC
-	TRBV27	-	TRBJ1-2	CASSFERGNYGYTF	TGTGCCAGCAGTTTTGAACGGGGCAACTATGGCTACACCTTC
-	TRBV25-1	-	TRBJ1-4	CASSARQGVAEKLFF	TGTGCCAGCAGTGCCCGACAAGGAGTAGCAGAAAAACTGTTTTTT
-	TRBV27	-	TRBJ2-7	CASSSNSRGYEQYF	TGTGCCAGCAGTTCCAACAGTCGCGGCTACGAGCAGTACTTC
-	TRBV6-5	-	TRBJ1-4	CASTDATNEKLFF	TGTGCCAGCACAGATGCAACTAATGAAAAACTGTTTTTT
once	TRBV11-3	-	TRBJ1-1	CASSLALNGNTEAFF	TGTGCCAGCAGCTTAGCCCTCAATGGGAACACTGAAGCTTTCTTT
-	TRBV12-3/TRBV12-4	-	TRBJ2-7	CASSLSDEQYF	TGTGCCAGCAGTTTATCAGACGAGCAGTACTTC
-	TRBV7-9	TRBD1	TRBJ2-2	CASSFPMDRLNTGELFF	TGTGCCAGCAGCTTCCCGATGGACAGGCTTAACACCGGGGAGCTGTTTTTT
once	TRBV6-1	-	TRBJ1-2	CASSEEVRGDGYTF	TGTGCCAGCAGTGAAGAGGTGAGGGGGGACGGCTACACCTTC